The 8 T cell receptor beta chains presented below share a single source sample, sequenced in a study of control samples from healthy donors and cancer patients. TCRdb's table, derived via immunoSEQ multiplex PCR, lists solely in-frame clones and lacks some. The sample carries around 130,000 clones, around nine tenths recorded once. Sequencing used blood. These receptors all come from a man in his thirties or forties in good health.

This clone was seen a single time. The rearrangement uses TRBV3-1 (or the pseudogene TRBV3-2) and TRBJ2-5, with D possibly being TRBD1 (8 bases). Trimming stripped 1 base from V and 4 bases from J, with 13 bases between. Per the germline V gene, CDR1 is LGHDT and CDR2 is YNNKEL (reference sequence). This CDR3 has 15 amino acids. DNA for the CDR3: TGTGCCAGCAGCCAAGTGAACAGGGGGGGAGAGACCCAGTACTTC. Its protein is CASSQVNRGGETQYF.

The genes are TRBV5-1 and TRBJ2-5, with D uncertain. V gave up 4 bases and J gave up 3 bases, with 4 bases separating them. The CDR3 runs to 11 residues. Germline V gene lookup returns CDR1 SGHRS and CDR2 YFSETQ. The DNA for the CDR3 is TGCGCCAGCAGCAGAGAAGAGACCCAGTACTTC. Its translation is CASSREETQYF.

The chain couples TRBV30 to TRBJ2-2; D is unclear. Per germline, CDR1 GTSNPN and CDR2 SVGIG (reference sequence). The CDR3 runs 14 residues. V was trimmed by 3 bases and J by 1 base, leaving 9 bases between them. CDR3 loop: CAWRIRGNTGELFF. CDR3 bases: TGTGCCTGGAGAATTCGAGGGAACACCGGGGAGCTGTTTTTT.

CDR3 sequence (DNA): TGTGCCATCAGTGGTGGGGACAGGGGTTCCTACGAGCAGTACGTC. Protein product: CAISGGDRGSYEQYV. The chain is built from TRBV10-3 and TRBJ2-7, with 10 bases aligning to TRBD1. Trimming took 4 bases from V and 1 from J; bases not matched to a gene: 4. Germline CDR1 is ENHRY and CDR2 is SYGVKD. CDR3 length equals 15 residues.

V and J are TRBV5-3 and TRBJ1-2; D is perhaps TRBD1 (5 bases). TRBV5-3 is filed as an ORF, its function uncertain. V lost 10 bases and J 8 bases, leaving 15 bases between the germline ends. The CDR3 runs to 11 residues. CDR3 sequence: CAGGVGRGYTF. The CDR3 DNA is TGTGCCGGCGGGGTGGGGCGAGGCTACACCTTC.

The CDR3 DNA reads as TGTGCCAGTAGTCCTCCGGGACAGGGTAATCAGCCCCAGCATTTT. Amino acids: CASSPPGQGNQPQHF. This chain connects TRBV19 to TRBJ1-5; TRBD1 matches 9 bases. CDR1 is LNHDA, CDR2 SQIVND, per germline (reference sequence). V was clipped by 5 bases and J by 4 bases; unmatched bases: 6. This CDR3 comprises 15 residues.

The rearrangement joins TRBV3-1 (or the pseudogene TRBV3-2) to TRBJ2-7; D gene unclear. The V and J ends lost 6 bases and 0 bases respectively, with 9 bases between them. The CDR3 is 13 amino acids. Germline-derived CDR1 and CDR2 are LGHDT and YNNKEL (reference sequence). Here the CDR3 DNA reads TGTGCCAGCAGTTTTATAAGCTCCTACGAGCAGTACTTC. It is translated as CASSFISSYEQYF.

V is TRBV11-3 and J is TRBJ1-1; TRBD1 matches at 9 bases. This CDR3 contains 15 residues. Trimming at V came to 5 bases and at J to 1 base, leaving 5 bases not matched to a gene. In germline, CDR1 is SGHNT, CDR2 YENEEA. CDR3 in DNA: TGTGCCAGCAGCACCCTGGACAGGGGGAACACTGAAGCTTTCTTT. It encodes CASSTLDRGNTEAFF.